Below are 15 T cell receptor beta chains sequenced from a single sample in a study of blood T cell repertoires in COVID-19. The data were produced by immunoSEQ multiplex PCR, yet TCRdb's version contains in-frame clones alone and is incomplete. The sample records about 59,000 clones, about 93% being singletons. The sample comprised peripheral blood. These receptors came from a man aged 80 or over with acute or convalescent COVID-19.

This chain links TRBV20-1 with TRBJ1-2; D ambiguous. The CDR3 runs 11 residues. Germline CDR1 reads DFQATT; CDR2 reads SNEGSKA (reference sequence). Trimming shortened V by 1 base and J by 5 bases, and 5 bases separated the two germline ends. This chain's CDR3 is CSARVSYGYTF. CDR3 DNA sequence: TGCAGTGCTAGAGTCAGTTATGGCTACACCTTC.

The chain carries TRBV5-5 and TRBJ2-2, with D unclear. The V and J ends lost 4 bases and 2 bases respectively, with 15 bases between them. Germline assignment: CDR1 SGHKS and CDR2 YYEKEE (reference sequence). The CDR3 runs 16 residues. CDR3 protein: CASSPTYALNTGELFF. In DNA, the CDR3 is TGTGCCAGCAGCCCTACCTATGCGTTAAACACCGGGGAGCTGTTTTTT.

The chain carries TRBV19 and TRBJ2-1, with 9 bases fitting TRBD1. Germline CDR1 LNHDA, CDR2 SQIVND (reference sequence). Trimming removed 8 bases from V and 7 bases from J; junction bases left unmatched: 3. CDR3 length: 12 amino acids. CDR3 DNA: TGTGCCAGTGGGACAGGGAGGAATGAGCAGTTCTTC. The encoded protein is CASGTGRNEQFF. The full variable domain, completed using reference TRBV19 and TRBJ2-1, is DGGITQSPKYLFRKEGQNVTLSCEQNLNHDAMYWYRQDPGQGLRLIYYSQIVNDFQKGDIAEGYSVSREKKESFPLTVTSAQKNPTAFYLCASGTGRNEQFFGPGTRLTVL.

CDR3 nucleotide sequence: TGTGCCAGCAGTCCCAGTCAAGATTATGGCTACACCTTC. This translates into CASSPSQDYGYTF. The rearrangement uses TRBV12-3 or TRBV12-4 and TRBJ1-2; D gene ambiguous. The CDR3 loop spans 13 amino acids. Trimming stripped 5 bases from V and 5 bases from J, with 12 bases between.

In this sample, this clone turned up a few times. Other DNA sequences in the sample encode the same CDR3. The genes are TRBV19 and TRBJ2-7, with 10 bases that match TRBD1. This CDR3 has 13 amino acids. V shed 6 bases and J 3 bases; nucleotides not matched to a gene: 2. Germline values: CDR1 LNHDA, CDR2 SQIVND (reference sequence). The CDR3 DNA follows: TGTGCCAGTAGCCGGGACAGGGGCTACGAGCAGTACTTC. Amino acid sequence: CASSRDRGYEQYF. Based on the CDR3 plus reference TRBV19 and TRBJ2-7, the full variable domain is DGGITQSPKYLFRKEGQNVTLSCEQNLNHDAMYWYRQDPGQGLRLIYYSQIVNDFQKGDIAEGYSVSREKKESFPLTVTSAQKNPTAFYLCASSRDRGYEQYFGPGTRLTVT.

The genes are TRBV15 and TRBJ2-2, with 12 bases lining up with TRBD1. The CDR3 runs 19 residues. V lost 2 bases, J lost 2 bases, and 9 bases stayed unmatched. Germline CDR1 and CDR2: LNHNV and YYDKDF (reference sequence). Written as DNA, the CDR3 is TGTGCCACCAGCAGATCCCCGGGACAGGGGGCGTATAACACCGGGGAGCTGTTTTTT. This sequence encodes CATSRSPGQGAYNTGELFF.

The CDR3 nucleotides read TGCGCCAGCAGATGGACAGGGGGCAGCGCAGATACGCAGTATTTT. Translating it yields CASRWTGGSADTQYF. This chain connects TRBV5-1 to TRBJ2-3, with 11 bases that match TRBD1. The CDR3 has 15 amino acids. Germline V CDR1 and CDR2: SGHRS, YFSETQ. J was trimmed by 4 bases and V by 5 bases; bases with no gene match: 6.

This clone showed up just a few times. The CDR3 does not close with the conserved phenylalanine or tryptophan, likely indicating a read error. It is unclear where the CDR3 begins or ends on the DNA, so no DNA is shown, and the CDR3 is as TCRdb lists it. The chain's CDR3 is CASSTPGLAGFTWG. The V call is TRBV5-6, the J call TRBJ2-4; the table's D call TRBD2 went unverified against the DNA. The CDR3 has 14 amino acids, counting both end residues. CDR1 and CDR2 from the germline V gene are SGHDT and YYEEEE.

CDR3 DNA: TGTGCCAGCAGTCCGGGGGGTTCACCCCTCCACTTT. It codes for CASSPGGSPLHF. The chain joins TRBV7-9 to TRBJ1-6, with a weak D call TRBD1 (5 bases). Germline loops: CDR1 SEHNR, CDR2 FQNEAQ (reference sequence). V gave up 6 bases and J gave up 9 bases, with 9 bases separating them. CDR3 size: 12 residues.

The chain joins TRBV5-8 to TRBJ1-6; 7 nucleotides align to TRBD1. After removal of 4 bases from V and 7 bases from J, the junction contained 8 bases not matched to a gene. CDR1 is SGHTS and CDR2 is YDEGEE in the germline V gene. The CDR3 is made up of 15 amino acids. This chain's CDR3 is CASSLRTGVNSPLHF. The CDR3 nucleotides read TGTGCCAGCAGCCTCAGGACAGGCGTCAATTCACCCCTCCACTTT.

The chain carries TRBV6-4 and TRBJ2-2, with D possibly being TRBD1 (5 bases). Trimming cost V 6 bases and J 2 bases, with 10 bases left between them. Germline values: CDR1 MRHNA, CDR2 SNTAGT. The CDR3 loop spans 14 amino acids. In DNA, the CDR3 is TGTGCCAGCAGACAGGCCCGAAACACCGGGGAGCTGTTTTTT. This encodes CASRQARNTGELFF.

This CDR3 reads CASSLGAETLNEKLFF. The CDR3 bases are TGCGCCAGCAGCTTGGGGGCAGAGACCCTTAATGAAAAACTGTTTTTT. The chain combines TRBV5-1 with TRBJ1-4; no reliable D call. V was shortened by 0 bases and J by 4 bases, with 13 bases between the two germline ends. Germline CDR1 and CDR2: SGHRS and YFSETQ. CDR3 length equals 16 residues.

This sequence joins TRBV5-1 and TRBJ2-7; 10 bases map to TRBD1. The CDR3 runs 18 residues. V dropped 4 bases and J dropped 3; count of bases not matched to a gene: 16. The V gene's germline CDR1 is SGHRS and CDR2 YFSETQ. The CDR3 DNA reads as TGCGCCAGCAGCCCTGACAGGGGGCGACCCCGAAAGGTCTACGAGCAGTACTTC. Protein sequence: CASSPDRGRPRKVYEQYF.

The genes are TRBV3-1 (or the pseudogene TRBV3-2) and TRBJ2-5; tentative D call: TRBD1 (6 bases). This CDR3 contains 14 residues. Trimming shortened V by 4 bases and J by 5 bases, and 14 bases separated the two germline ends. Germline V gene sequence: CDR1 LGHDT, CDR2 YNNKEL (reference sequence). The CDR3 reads CASSRGPVGETQYF. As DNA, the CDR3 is TGTGCCAGCAGCCGGGGGCCAGTGGGGGAGACCCAGTACTTC.

This CDR3 reads CASSSPGGFTDTQYF. The CDR3 bases are TGTGCCAGCAGCTCCCCAGGGGGCTTTACAGATACGCAGTATTTT. V usage is TRBV5-4 and J usage is TRBJ2-3; 8 bases are shared with TRBD1. The V gene's germline CDR1 is SGHNT and CDR2 YYREEE (reference sequence). This CDR3 region has 15 residues. The V gene end was trimmed by 3 bases and the J gene end by 3 bases; junction bases not matched to a gene: 6.